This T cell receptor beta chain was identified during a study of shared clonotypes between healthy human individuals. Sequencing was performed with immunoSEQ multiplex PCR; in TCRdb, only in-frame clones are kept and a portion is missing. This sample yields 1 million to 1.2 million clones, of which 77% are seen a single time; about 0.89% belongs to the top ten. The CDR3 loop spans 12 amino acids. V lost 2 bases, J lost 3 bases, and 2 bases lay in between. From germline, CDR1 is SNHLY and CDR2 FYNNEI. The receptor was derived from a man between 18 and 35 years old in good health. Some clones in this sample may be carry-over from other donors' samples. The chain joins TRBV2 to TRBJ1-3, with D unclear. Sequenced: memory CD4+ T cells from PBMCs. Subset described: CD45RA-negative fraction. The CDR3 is CASSEIGNTIYF. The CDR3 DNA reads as TGTGCCAGCAGTGAAATTGGAAACACCATATATTTT. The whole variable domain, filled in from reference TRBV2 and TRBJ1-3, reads EPEVTQTPSHQVTQMGQEVILRCVPISNHLYFYWYRQILGQKVEFLVSFYNNEISEKSEIFDDQFSVERPDGSNFTLKIRSTKLEDSAMYFCASSEIGNTIYFGEGSWLTVV.